One TCR beta chain is described in this entry. This entry belongs to a study of blood T cell repertoires in COVID-19. The CDR3 has 16 residues. Seattle enrolled patients during active infection and tracked them longitudinally. Under the authors' procedure: Estimates of nucleated cell counts were drawn from the amplification of reference gene primers. Clones were sequenced by immunoSEQ multiplex PCR, and TCRdb holds only the in-frame ones, with some missing. Clone size and V and J calls were adopted from that table, with D and trimming inferred from the DNA. Of 250,000 to 350,000 clones in the sample, about 87% were seen once.

This TCR came from a woman aged 45-60 years with COVID-19, enrolled during active disease. Sequencing was performed on peripheral blood. The rearrangement uses TRBV21-1 and TRBJ1-2; TRBD1 is the table's D call, not checked against the DNA. TRBV21-1 is termed a pseudogene. The DNA for the CDR3 is TGTGCCAGCGAGAGTATGGGCAGGGGCCGGAAGTATGGCTACACCTTC. Encoded protein: CASESMGRGRKYGYTF.